Listed below are T cell receptor beta chains from one sample, sequenced in a study of blood T cell repertoires in COVID-19. Profiling relied on immunoSEQ multiplex PCR, and the TCRdb table lists in-frame clones only, not all of them. The table includes 150,000 to 180,000 clones, about four fifths detected once. The specimen was peripheral blood. These receptor sequences come from a woman aged 80 or older with acute or convalescent COVID-19. Each CDR3 is given with its conserved first and last residue. Fields, in order: V gene, clone size, J gene, D gene, CDR3 protein. The D gene is left open where the match is weak. Size is omitted from some rows. Given values are once, few, many or a class for expanded clones.

V gene: TRBV29-1; clone size: -; J gene: TRBJ1-1; D gene: -; CDR3 protein: CSVAKSSGGREAFF
V gene: TRBV30; clone size: few; J gene: TRBJ1-3; D gene: -; CDR3 protein: CAWRDTSSGNTIYF
V gene: TRBV18; clone size: few; J gene: TRBJ1-5; D gene: -; CDR3 protein: CASSPGTYQPQHF
V gene: TRBV7-8; clone size: -; J gene: TRBJ2-1; D gene: TRBD2; CDR3 protein: CASSSYSGNGVNEQFF
V gene: TRBV30; clone size: -; J gene: TRBJ2-7; D gene: -; CDR3 protein: CAWSANLGAKQYF
V gene: TRBV5-1; clone size: -; J gene: TRBJ2-1; D gene: TRBD2; CDR3 protein: CASSLVTSGRLHEQFF
V gene: TRBV2; clone size: -; J gene: TRBJ1-1; D gene: -; CDR3 protein: CASRTNRDIEAFF
V gene: TRBV4-1; clone size: -; J gene: TRBJ1-2; D gene: -; CDR3 protein: CASSQERGNSYGYTF
V gene: TRBV5-1; clone size: -; J gene: TRBJ1-5; D gene: -; CDR3 protein: CASRLAEGGPNQPQHF
V gene: TRBV19; clone size: -; J gene: TRBJ1-2; D gene: TRBD1; CDR3 protein: CASSTGGTDYGYTF
V gene: TRBV11-3; clone size: few; J gene: TRBJ2-1; D gene: TRBD1; CDR3 protein: CASSTGQAYNEQFF